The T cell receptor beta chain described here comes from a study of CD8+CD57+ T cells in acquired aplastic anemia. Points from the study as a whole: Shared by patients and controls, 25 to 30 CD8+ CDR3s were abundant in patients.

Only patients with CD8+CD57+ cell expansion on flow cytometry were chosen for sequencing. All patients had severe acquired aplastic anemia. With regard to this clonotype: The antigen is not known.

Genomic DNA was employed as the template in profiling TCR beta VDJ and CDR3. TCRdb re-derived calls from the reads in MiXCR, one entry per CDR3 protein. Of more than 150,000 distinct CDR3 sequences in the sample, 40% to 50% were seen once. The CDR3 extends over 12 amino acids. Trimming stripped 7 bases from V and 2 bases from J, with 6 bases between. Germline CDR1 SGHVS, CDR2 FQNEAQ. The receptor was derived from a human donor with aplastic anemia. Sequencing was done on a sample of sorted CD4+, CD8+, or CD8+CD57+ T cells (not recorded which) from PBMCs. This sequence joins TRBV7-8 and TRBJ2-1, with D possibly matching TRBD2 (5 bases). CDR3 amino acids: CASMRAYNEQFF. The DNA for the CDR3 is TGTGCCAGCATGAGGGCCTACAATGAGCAGTTCTTC.